This T cell receptor beta chain derives from a study of blood T cell repertoires in COVID-19. Study as a whole: COVID-19 samples, acute and convalescent, were from the United States, Italy and Spain.

Trimming cost V 7 bases and J 4 bases; bases outside gene matches: 5. Germline loops: CDR1 ENHRY, CDR2 SYGVKD. The CDR3 runs 14 residues. Per the authors' pipeline: Nucleated cell number was recorded as an estimate derived from reference gene primer amplification. Libraries were prepared by immunoSEQ multiplex PCR; TCRdb keeps only in-frame clonotypes and omits some of them. That table gives V, J and clone size, and the DNA gave D and trimming. The table lists over 150,000 clones, roughly 91% of them singletons, with approximately 5% in the top ten. In Seattle, patients joined the study during active infection and were tracked longitudinally.

The source is a man aged 18-30 years with COVID-19, enrolled during active disease. Sequencing was done on a sample of peripheral blood. This chain links TRBV10-3 with TRBJ1-2, with 11 bases identical to TRBD1. The CDR3 is CAIKTDRGPYGYTF. For the CDR3, the DNA is TGTGCCATCAAAACGGACAGGGGGCCCTATGGCTACACCTTC.